The 10 T cell receptor beta chains below all came from one sample that was sequenced in a study of blood T cell repertoires in COVID-19. TCRdb's copy holds only in-frame clones and misses some; the assay was immunoSEQ multiplex PCR. The sample holds 60,000 or so clones, more than 70% seen once. Material for sequencing was peripheral blood. The receptors were gathered from a man between 60 and 75 years old with acute or convalescent COVID-19.

This chain links TRBV6-5 with TRBJ1-4; D perhaps matches TRBD1 (5 bases). Germline V lookup: CDR1 MNHEY, CDR2 SVGAGI. The V end lost 2 bases, the J end lost 2 bases, and 6 bases lay between the germline ends. This CDR3 has 14 residues. CDR3 in amino acids: CASSYQGTNEKLFF. For the CDR3, the DNA is TGTGCCAGCAGTTACCAGGGCACTAATGAAAAACTGTTTTTT.

The count of this clone is one. The CDR3 sequence is CAWSVGGYGYTF. CDR3 nucleotides: TGTGCCTGGAGTGTGGGGGGGTATGGCTACACCTTC. This chain links TRBV30 with TRBJ1-2; D might be TRBD1 (5 bases). CDR3 length equals 12 residues. The V gene's germline CDR1 is GTSNPN and CDR2 SVGIG (reference sequence). V gave up 0 bases and J gave up 5 bases, with 7 bases separating them.

This chain links TRBV5-1 with TRBJ2-3; 7 positions match TRBD2. The CDR3 covers 15 residues. CDR1 and CDR2 (germline): SGHRS, YFSETQ. V gave up 1 base and J gave up 1 base; unmatched junction bases: 3. CDR3 coding DNA: TGCGCCAGCAGCTTGAGCGGGGCACGCACAGATACGCAGTATTTT. Its translation is CASSLSGARTDTQYF.

V gene TRBV5-4 combines with J gene TRBJ2-3; TRBD2 agrees at 9 bases. CDR3 length equals 16 residues. Trimming cost V 6 bases and J 4 bases; bases outside gene matches: 12. The V gene's germline CDR1 is SGHNT and CDR2 YYREEE (reference sequence). This CDR3 reads CASTQPGLAGADTQYF. In nucleotides, the CDR3 is TGTGCCAGCACCCAACCGGGACTAGCAGGCGCAGATACGCAGTATTTT.

This chain connects TRBV7-3 to TRBJ1-1; D gene uncertain. With 0 bases removed from V and 2 bases from J, the gap between germline ends came to 10 bases. Germline V lookup: CDR1 SGHTA, CDR2 FQGTGA. The CDR3 runs to 15 residues. This CDR3 is CASSLTGAGNTEAFF. DNA for the CDR3: TGTGCCAGCAGCTTAACCGGAGCGGGAAACACTGAAGCTTTCTTT.

Here the CDR3 reads CASSPMRQTTGELFF. The CDR3 DNA is TGTGCCAGCTCACCAATGAGACAGACCACCGGGGAGCTGTTTTTT. V and J are TRBV18 and TRBJ2-2, with D tentatively TRBD1 (5 bases). With 2 bases removed from V and 4 bases from J, the gap between germline ends came to 11 bases. CDR3 length equals 15 residues. CDR1 KGHSH and CDR2 LQKENI come from the germline V gene.

The chain carries TRBV9 and TRBJ1-2, with D hard to call. Germline CDR1 reads SGDLS; CDR2 reads YYNGEE. The CDR3 sequence is 13 residues long. V lost 4 bases and J lost 8, with 15 bases in between. The CDR3 here is CASSPGQSGGYTF. In DNA form, the CDR3 reads TGTGCCAGCAGCCCCGGGCAGTCGGGGGGCTACACCTTC. The whole variable domain, filled in from reference TRBV9 and TRBJ1-2, reads DSGVTQTPKHLITATGQRVTLRCSPRSGDLSVYWYQQSLDQGLQFLIQYYNGEERAKGNILERFSAQQFPDLHSELNLSSLELGDSALYFCASSPGQSGGYTFGSGTRLTVV.

The chain links TRBV9 to TRBJ1-4; D is unresolved. Trimming stripped 0 bases from V and 7 bases from J, with 10 bases between. The germline V gene encodes CDR1 SGDLS and CDR2 YYNGEE. The CDR3 is 14 residues long. For the CDR3, the DNA is TGTGCCAGCAGCGTAGACTACCGCGGTGAAAAACTGTTTTTT. Its translation is CASSVDYRGEKLFF.

The chain joins TRBV10-3 to TRBJ1-1, with D unresolved. The CDR3 consists of 14 residues. The germline V gene encodes CDR1 ENHRY and CDR2 SYGVKD. V lost 0 bases to trimming and J lost 1 base, with 6 bases between them. CDR3 sequence reads: CAISESGQNTEAFF. In DNA form, the CDR3 reads TGTGCCATCAGTGAGTCTGGGCAGAACACTGAAGCTTTCTTT.

CDR3 sequence: CASKGTATGELFF. In DNA form, the CDR3 reads TGTGCCAGCAAAGGGACAGCCACCGGGGAGCTGTTTTTT. The J gene is TRBJ2-2, the V gene TRBV28, with 7 bases aligning to TRBD1. The germline CDR1 and CDR2 sequences are MDHEN and SYDVKM. Trimming at V came to 7 bases and at J to 4 bases, leaving 3 bases not matched to a gene. The CDR3 extends over 13 amino acids.